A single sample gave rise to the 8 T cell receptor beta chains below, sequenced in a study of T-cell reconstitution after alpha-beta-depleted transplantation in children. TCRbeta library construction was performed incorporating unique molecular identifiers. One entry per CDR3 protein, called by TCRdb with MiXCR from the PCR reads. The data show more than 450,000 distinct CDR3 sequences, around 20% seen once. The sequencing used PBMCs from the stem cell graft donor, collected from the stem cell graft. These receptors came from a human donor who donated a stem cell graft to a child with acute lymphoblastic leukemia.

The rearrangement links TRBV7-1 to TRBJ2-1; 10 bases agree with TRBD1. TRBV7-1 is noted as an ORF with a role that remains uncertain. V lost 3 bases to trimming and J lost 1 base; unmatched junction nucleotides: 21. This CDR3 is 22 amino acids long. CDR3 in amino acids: CASSSPRDRGDRAGPSYNEQFF. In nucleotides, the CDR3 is TGTGCCAGCAGCTCTCCCCGGGACAGGGGCGACCGAGCGGGACCGTCCTACAATGAGCAGTTCTTC.

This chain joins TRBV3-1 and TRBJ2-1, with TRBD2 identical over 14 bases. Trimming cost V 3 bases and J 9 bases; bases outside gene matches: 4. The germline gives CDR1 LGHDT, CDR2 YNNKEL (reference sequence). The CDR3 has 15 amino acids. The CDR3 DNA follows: TGTGCCAGCAGCCAGGGGACTAGCGGGAGTACTGAGCAGTTCTTC. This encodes CASSQGTSGSTEQFF.

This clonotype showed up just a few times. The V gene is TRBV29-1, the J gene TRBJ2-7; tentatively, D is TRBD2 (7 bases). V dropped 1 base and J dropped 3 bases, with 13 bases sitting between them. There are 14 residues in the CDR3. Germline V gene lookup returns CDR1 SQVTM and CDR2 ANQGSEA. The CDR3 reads CSVEAGGGFYEQYF. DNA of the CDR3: TGCAGCGTTGAAGCGGGGGGCGGTTTCTACGAGCAGTACTTC.

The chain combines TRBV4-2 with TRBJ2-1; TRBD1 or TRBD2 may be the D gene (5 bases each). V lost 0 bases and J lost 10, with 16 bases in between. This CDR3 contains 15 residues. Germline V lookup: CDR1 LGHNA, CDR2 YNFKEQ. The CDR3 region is CASSQDGTPPLEQFF. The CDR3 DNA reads TGTGCCAGCAGCCAAGACGGGACCCCTCCACTGGAGCAGTTCTTC.

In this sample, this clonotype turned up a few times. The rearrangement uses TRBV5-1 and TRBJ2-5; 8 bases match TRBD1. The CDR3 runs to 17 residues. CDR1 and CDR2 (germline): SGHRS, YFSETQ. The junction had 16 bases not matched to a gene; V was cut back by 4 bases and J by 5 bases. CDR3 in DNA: TGCGCCAGCAGCAAAGACAGGGGCTCCAGGGGAAGGGAGACCCAGTACTTC. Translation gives CASSKDRGSRGRETQYF.

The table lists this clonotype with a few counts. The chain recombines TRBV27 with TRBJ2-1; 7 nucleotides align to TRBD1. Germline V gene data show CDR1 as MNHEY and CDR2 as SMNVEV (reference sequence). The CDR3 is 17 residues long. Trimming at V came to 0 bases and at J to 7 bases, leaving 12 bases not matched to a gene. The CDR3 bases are TGTGCCAGCAGTTTATCCGGTACAGCGACAGGGTCTAATGAGCAGTTCTTC. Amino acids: CASSLSGTATGSNEQFF.

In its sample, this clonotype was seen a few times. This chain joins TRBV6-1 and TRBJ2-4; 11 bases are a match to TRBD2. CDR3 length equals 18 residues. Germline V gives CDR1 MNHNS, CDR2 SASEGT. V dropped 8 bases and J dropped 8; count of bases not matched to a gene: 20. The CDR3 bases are TGTGCCAGCTCCGGGGCGAGGGTGGCTAGCGGGAGGTCGGACATTCAGTACTTC. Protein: CASSGARVASGRSDIQYF.

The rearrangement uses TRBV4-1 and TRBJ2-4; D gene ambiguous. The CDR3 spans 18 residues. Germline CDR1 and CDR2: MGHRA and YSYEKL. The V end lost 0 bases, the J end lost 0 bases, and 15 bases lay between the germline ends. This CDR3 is CASSQDSPFLLAKNIQYF. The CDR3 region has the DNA TGCGCCAGCAGCCAAGATTCCCCCTTCTTACTAGCCAAAAACATTCAGTACTTC.